Below are 9 T cell receptor beta chains sequenced from a single sample in a study of response to subunit inactivated influenza vaccine. TCRdb reanalysed the RT-PCR reads using MiXCR and keeps one entry per CDR3 protein. Of a few hundred thousand distinct CDR3 sequences in the sample, under 8.5% are singletons; the top ten hold about an eighth. This specimen was PBMCs from blood, taken about 23 months after vaccination. Receptors were obtained from a man in his fifties or sixties who received an inactivated influenza vaccine.

The V gene is TRBV7-6, the J gene TRBJ2-1, with 10 nucleotides matching TRBD2. Germline assignment: CDR1 SGHVS and CDR2 FNYEAQ. The CDR3 sequence is 17 residues long. V was clipped by 4 bases and J by 2 bases; unmatched bases: 8. Here the CDR3 reads CASSSPGLAIPYNEQFF. As DNA, the CDR3 is TGTGCCAGCAGCTCACCGGGACTAGCGATCCCCTACAATGAGCAGTTCTTC.

This chain uses TRBV13 with TRBJ2-3; TRBD2 agrees at 9 bases. CDR3 length: 15 residues. Germline CDR1 is PRHDT and CDR2 is FYEKMQ (reference sequence). J gave up 4 bases and V 4 bases, and 6 bases lay outside the gene matches. The CDR3 bases are TGTGCCAGCAGCTCAGACAGCGGGGGGTCAGATACGCAGTATTTT. Its protein is CASSSDSGGSDTQYF. Variable domain in full (rest from reference TRBV13 and TRBJ2-3): AAGVIQSPRHLIKEKRETATLKCYPIPRHDTVYWYQQGPGQDPQFLISFYEKMQSDKGSIPDRFSAQQFSDYHSELNMSSLELGDSALYFCASSSDSGGSDTQYFGPGTRLTVL.

This clonotype occurred a few times. The J gene is TRBJ2-5, the V gene TRBV20-1; D possibly corresponds to TRBD1 (5 bases). The germline V gene encodes CDR1 DFQATT and CDR2 SNEGSKA (reference sequence). The ends were cut back, 6 bases at V and 2 bases at J, with 16 bases in the middle. CDR3 length: 14 residues. This chain's CDR3 is CSANIPPGQETQYF. The CDR3 region has the DNA TGCAGTGCCAATATACCCCCAGGGCAAGAGACCCAGTACTTC.

The sample holds a few counts of this clonotype. CDR3: CASSPTSTSGGAGSYNEQFF. DNA for the CDR3: TGTGCCAGCAGTCCCACATCGACTAGCGGGGGGGCCGGGTCCTACAATGAGCAGTTCTTC. The chain carries TRBV12-3 or TRBV12-4 and TRBJ2-1; 14 nucleotides align to TRBD2. The CDR3 runs 20 residues. Trimming at V came to 5 bases and at J to 1 base, leaving 13 bases not matched to a gene.

A few counts support this clonotype. The chain uses TRBV6-2 or TRBV6-3 and TRBJ2-5; no clear D. CDR3 length equals 12 residues. Germline lookup yields CDR1 MNHEY and CDR2 SVGEGT. V lost 7 bases to trimming and J lost 0 bases, with 6 bases between them. CDR3 protein: CASTGYQETQYF. The CDR3 nucleotides are TGTGCCAGCACCGGGTACCAAGAGACCCAGTACTTC.

The chain is built from TRBV27 and TRBJ2-4; 10 bases are shared with TRBD1. The CDR3 sequence is 18 residues long. Looked up from germline, CDR1 is MNHEY and CDR2 is SMNVEV (reference sequence). V lost 5 bases and J lost 2; bases outside the gene matches: 12. The CDR3 DNA reads as TGTGCCAGCAGTCCCATCGCGGGACAGGGGTTCACCAAAAACATTCAGTACTTC. Amino acid sequence: CASSPIAGQGFTKNIQYF.

The chain carries TRBV20-1 and TRBJ2-5; TRBD2 might be the D (6 bases). CDR3 length: 15 residues. Trimming shortened V by 0 bases and J by 5 bases, and 16 bases separated the two germline ends. Germline V CDR1 and CDR2: DFQATT, SNEGSKA (reference sequence). CDR3 nucleotides: TGCAGTGCTAGAGATCTGGCTAGCGTGTTTGAGACCCAGTACTTC. It specifies CSARDLASVFETQYF.

The chain links TRBV6-1 to TRBJ2-1, with D tentatively TRBD1 (5 bases). In germline, CDR1 is MNHNS, CDR2 SASEGT. This CDR3 region has 15 residues. V lost 6 bases and J lost 2, with 14 bases in between. DNA of the CDR3: TGTGCCAGCAGACCAAGGGGTGGCGCCTACAATGAGCAGTTCTTC. Protein sequence: CASRPRGGAYNEQFF.

This clonotype was seen repeatedly, ten times or more. The chain recombines TRBV20-1 with TRBJ2-3, with 9 bases matching TRBD2. Germline CDR1 and CDR2: DFQATT and SNEGSKA (reference sequence). Trimming removed 3 bases from V and 2 bases from J; junction bases left unmatched: 3. There are 14 residues in the CDR3. CDR3 loop: CSARQRGVTDTQYF. The CDR3 nucleotides read TGCAGTGCTAGGCAGCGGGGGGTCACAGATACGCAGTATTTT.